These 6 T cell receptor beta chains came from one sample sequenced in a study of blood T cell repertoires in COVID-19. Profiled with immunoSEQ multiplex PCR; TCRdb holds only in-frame clones, not every one. Found here are 93,000 or so clones, around nine tenths of them singletons; the top ten hold about 3%. Sequencing was performed on peripheral blood. All receptors come from a human donor in a cohort sampled during active COVID-19.

The J gene is TRBJ2-1, the V gene TRBV27; D is possibly TRBD1 (7 bases). CDR3 length: 16 amino acids. In germline, CDR1 is MNHEY, CDR2 SMNVEV (reference sequence). Deletions cut 1 base from V and 6 bases from J, with 16 bases between. The CDR3 DNA sequence: TGTGCCAGCAGTTTATGGGGGGCAGCAGGGGGCAATGAGCAGTTCTTC. This translates into CASSLWGAAGGNEQFF.

The genes are TRBV7-2 and TRBJ1-5, with 8 positions matching TRBD1. The CDR3 contains 16 residues. Germline trimming cut 0 bases from V and 6 bases from J; bases unmatched to any gene: 7. Germline V lookup: CDR1 SGHTA, CDR2 FQGNSA. The DNA of the CDR3 is TGTGCCAGCAGCTTAGCTGGACAGGGTGGTAGTCAGCCCCAGCATTTT. This sequence encodes CASSLAGQGGSQPQHF.

CDR3 sequence reads: CASSRGFATNEKLFF. DNA for the CDR3: TGTGCCAGCAGCAGAGGGTTTGCAACTAATGAAAAACTGTTTTTT. The chain combines TRBV5-6 with TRBJ1-4; the D is unclear. Deletions cut 4 bases from V and 0 bases from J, with 10 bases between. The CDR3 is 15 residues long. Germline CDR1 and CDR2: SGHDT and YYEEEE.

Comments on this clone: The germline gene is not matched at one end of the junction; a read error may be the cause. The chain combines TRBV28 with TRBJ2-7, with 11 bases fitting TRBD2. Looked up from germline, CDR1 is MDHEN and CDR2 is SYDVKM. The CDR3 is 12 residues long. The CDR3: CASRQTSGIRNF. The CDR3 DNA reads TGTGCCAGCAGGCAGACTAGCGGGATAAGGAACTTC. Full variable domain (missing parts from reference TRBV28 and TRBJ2-7): DVKVTQSSRYLVKRTGEKVFLECVQDMDHENMFWYRQDPGLGLRLIYFSYDVKMKEKGDIPEGYSVSREKKERFSLILESASTNQTSMYLCASRQTSGIRNFGPGTRLTVT.

V and J are TRBV4-1 and TRBJ2-2; 7 bases align to TRBD2. J gave up 5 bases and V 4 bases, and 7 bases lay outside the gene matches. Germline CDR1 reads MGHRA; CDR2 reads YSYEKL. The CDR3 has 15 residues. CDR3 region: CASSPRSGQTGELFF. CDR3 sequence (DNA): TGCGCCAGCAGCCCTCGTAGCGGGCAGACCGGGGAGCTGTTTTTT.

The chain has TRBV19 and TRBJ2-7, with D perhaps matching TRBD1 (6 bases). This CDR3 spans 14 amino acids. The germline CDR1 and CDR2 sequences are LNHDA and SQIVND (reference sequence). Trimming took off 4 bases at V and 1 base at J, with 11 bases between the two ends. CDR3 nucleotide sequence: TGTGCCAGTAGTACATTGACAGGATCCTACGAGCAGTACTTC. Translated, it gives CASSTLTGSYEQYF.